The clone carrying this T cell receptor beta chain has just a few counts. Since a much larger clone is just one base distant, this may be a read error. CDR1 is MDHEN, CDR2 SYDVKM, per germline. Unmatched junction bases numbered 4, after V lost 2 bases and J lost 6 bases. This CDR3 is built from 14 residues. Stated time point: newly diagnosed GD, antithyroid drugs for less than 3 months. RNA isolated from PBMCs was used to make the TCR library. This sample was included in a study of regulatory T cells in long-lasting Graves disease. HTBI primers from iRepertoire and Arm-PCR of CDR3 regions yielded the TCR beta libraries. TCRdb re-derived calls from the multiplex PCR reads in MiXCR, one entry per CDR3 protein. The table has 350,000 to 450,000 distinct CDR3 sequences, 14% to 15% seen once. This sample was also put to use in a study of T cells in Graves' hyperthyroidism and ophthalmopathy. Turning to that study: Primed by the HTBI set, a first-round RT-PCR was run on the TCR CDR3.

The rearrangement uses TRBV28 and TRBJ2-1; 7 bases align to TRBD1. The TCR originated in a woman aged 35 to 49 with Graves disease. Here the sequenced sample was peripheral blood mononuclear cells (PBMCs), taken at new diagnosis, from a patient treated with antithyroid drugs. CDR3 protein: CASSLGAGGNEQFF. The DNA for the CDR3 is TGTGCCAGCAGTTTAGGGGCAGGGGGCAATGAGCAGTTCTTC.